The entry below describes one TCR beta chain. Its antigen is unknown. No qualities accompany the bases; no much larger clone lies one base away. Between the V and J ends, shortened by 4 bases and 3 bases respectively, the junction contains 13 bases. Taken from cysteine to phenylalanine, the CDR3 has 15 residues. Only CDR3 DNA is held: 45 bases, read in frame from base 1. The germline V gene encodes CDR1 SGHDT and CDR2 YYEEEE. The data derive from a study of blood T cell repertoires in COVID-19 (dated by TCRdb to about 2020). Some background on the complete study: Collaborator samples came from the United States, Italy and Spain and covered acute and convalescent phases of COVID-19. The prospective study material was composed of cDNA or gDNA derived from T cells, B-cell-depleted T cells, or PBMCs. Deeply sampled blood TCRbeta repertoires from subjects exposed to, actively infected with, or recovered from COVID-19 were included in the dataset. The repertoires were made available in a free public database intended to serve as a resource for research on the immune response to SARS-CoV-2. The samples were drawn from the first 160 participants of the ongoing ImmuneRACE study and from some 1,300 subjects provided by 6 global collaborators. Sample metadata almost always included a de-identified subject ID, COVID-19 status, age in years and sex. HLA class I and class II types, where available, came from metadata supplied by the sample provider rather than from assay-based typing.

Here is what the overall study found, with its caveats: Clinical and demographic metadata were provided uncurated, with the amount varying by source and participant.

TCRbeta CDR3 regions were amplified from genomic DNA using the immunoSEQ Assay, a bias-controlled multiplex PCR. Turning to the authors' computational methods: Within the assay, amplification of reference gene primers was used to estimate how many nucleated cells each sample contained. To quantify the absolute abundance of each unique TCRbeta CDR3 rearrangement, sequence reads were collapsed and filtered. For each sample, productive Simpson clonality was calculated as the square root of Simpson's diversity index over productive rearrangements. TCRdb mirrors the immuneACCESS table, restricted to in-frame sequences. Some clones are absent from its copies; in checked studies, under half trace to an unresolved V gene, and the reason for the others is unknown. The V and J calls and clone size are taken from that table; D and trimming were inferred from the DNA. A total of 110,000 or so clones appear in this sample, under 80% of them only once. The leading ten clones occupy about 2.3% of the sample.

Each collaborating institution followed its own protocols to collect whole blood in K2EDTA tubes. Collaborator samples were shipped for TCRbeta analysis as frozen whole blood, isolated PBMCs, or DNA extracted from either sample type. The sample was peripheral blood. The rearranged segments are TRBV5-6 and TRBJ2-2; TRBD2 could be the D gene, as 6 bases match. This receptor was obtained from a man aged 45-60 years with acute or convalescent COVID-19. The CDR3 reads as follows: CASSPLGEDTGELFF. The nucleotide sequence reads TGTGCCAGCAGCCCGCTAGGGGAGGACACCGGGGAGCTGTTTTTT.